This is a list of T cell receptor beta chains from one sample in a study. TCRdb called the RT-PCR reads again in MiXCR, with one record for every CDR3 protein. Among around 700,000 distinct CDR3 sequences listed, 12% to 15% were seen once. The source material was memory CD4+ T cells from blood. The receptors here all came from a female donor in good health, serving as a healthy control. Each CDR3 is given with its conserved first and last residue. The D gene is left open where the match is weak. The size entry is marked missing in some rows and otherwise reads once, few, many or a size class.

V	size	J	D	CDR3	DNA
TRBV6-2/TRBV6-3	NA	TRBJ1-2	TRBD1	CASSYSDRIYGYTF	TGTGCCAGCAGTTACTCGGACAGGATATATGGCTACACCTTC
TRBV6-5	few	TRBJ1-4	TRBD1	CASGQGHGANEKLFF	TGTGCCAGTGGACAGGGACATGGCGCTAATGAAAAACTGTTTTTT
TRBV20-1	few	TRBJ2-2	TRBD2	CSALGLAGDTGELFF	TGCAGTGCTTTGGGACTAGCGGGAGACACCGGCGAGCTGTTTTTT
TRBV7-8	NA	TRBJ1-3	TRBD1	CASSLGGAQGISGNTIYF	TGTGCCAGCAGCTTAGGCGGGGCACAGGGGATCTCTGGAAACACCATATATTTT
TRBV21-1	NA	TRBJ2-4	NA	CASSPRQGEAKNIQYF	TGTGCCAGCAGCCCAAGACAGGGGGAAGCCAAAAACATTCAGTACTTC
TRBV6-5	many	TRBJ1-2	NA	CASSAITGNHYGYTF	TGTGCCAGCAGTGCAATTACAGGGAATCACTATGGCTACACCTTC
TRBV7-2	few	TRBJ1-3	NA	CASSQSGQTGNTIYF	TGTGCCAGCAGTCAGAGCGGGCAAACTGGAAACACCATATATTTT
TRBV6-4	many	TRBJ2-2	NA	CASSRGDVDTGELFF	TGTGCCAGCAGTAGGGGTGATGTGGACACCGGGGAGCTGTTTTTT
TRBV6-5	many	TRBJ1-2	NA	CASSSNNRVGGYTF	TGTGCCAGCAGTTCGAATAACAGGGTAGGGGGCTACACCTTC
TRBV7-9	NA	TRBJ1-1	TRBD1	CASSFWTGPNTEAFF	TGTGCCAGCAGCTTCTGGACAGGGCCGAACACTGAAGCTTTCTTT
TRBV10-3	many	TRBJ2-5	TRBD2	CAISDSRTSGETQYF	TGTGCCATCAGTGACTCTAGGACTAGCGGAGAGACCCAGTACTTC
TRBV9	NA	TRBJ2-3	TRBD1	CASSVGRGIDTQYF	TGTGCCAGCAGCGTGGGCAGGGGGATAGATACGCAGTATTTT